Presented here are 15 T cell receptor beta chains from one specimen sequenced in a study of beta chain features in type 1 diabetes. Study outcomes and limitations: TCRB CDR3s were moderately but significantly shorter in Type 1 diabetes patients in all four CD4+ subsets.

The whole isolated RNA underwent reverse transcription, so sequencing captured expressed TCRB transcripts. Sequencing used immunoSEQ multiplex PCR; TCRdb keeps in-frame clones, though not all of them. The sample comprises 100,000 to 150,000 clones, about a sixth of which are singletons, and under 2.5% rests with the top ten. These receptors' antigens are unknown. The specimen sequenced was central memory CD4+ T cells from blood. The receptors shown here come from a man younger than 45 with type 1 diabetes.

This chain uses TRBV29-1 with TRBJ1-1; D gene ambiguous. CDR3 length: 11 amino acids. Trimming left V 8 bases short and J 4 bases short, with 11 bases between. Germline V CDR1 and CDR2: SQVTM, ANQGSEA. The CDR3 DNA reads as TGCAGCCCTCCCCGGTGCACTGAAGCTTTCTTT. Its translation: CSPPRCTEAFF.

This clone was seen repeatedly, ten times or more. The chain has TRBV2 and TRBJ2-5, with 7 bases matching TRBD1. The CDR3 covers 14 residues. Germline V lookup: CDR1 SNHLY, CDR2 FYNNEI. Trimming took 7 bases from V and 0 from J; bases not matched to a gene: 5. CDR3 nucleotide sequence: TGTGCCAGCAACCTACAGGGGAACCAAGAGACCCAGTACTTC. As protein: CASNLQGNQETQYF.

Worth noting for this clone: A far more abundant clone sits one base away, making this likely a read error. This CDR3 fails to terminate in the conserved phenylalanine or tryptophan, so it likely reflects a read error. The DNA is left out, because the CDR3 cannot be placed on it with certainty; the CDR3 is given as TCRdb lists it. This chain uses TRBV6-1 with TRBJ2-7; the listed D gene, TRBD1, was not tested against the DNA. In germline, CDR1 is MNHNS, CDR2 SASEGT. The length of the CDR3 is 12 amino acids, counting both ends. The CDR3 loop is CARSEAARDRSM.

In this sample, this clone turned up a few times. This chain links TRBV29-1 with TRBJ2-7, with 10 nucleotides matching TRBD1. The CDR3 is made up of 14 amino acids. In germline, CDR1 is SQVTM, CDR2 ANQGSEA. Losses at the gene ends were 7 bases for V and 6 bases for J; bases not matched to a gene: 12. The CDR3 here is CSADLRGQGSEQYF. The CDR3 coding sequence is TGCAGCGCTGACCTCAGGGGACAGGGGTCCGAGCAGTACTTC.

Concerning this clone: The junction departs from germline at one end; a sequencing error may be responsible. This sample also contains other DNA sequences that code for the same CDR3. The CDR3 coding sequence is TGTGCTAGCAGCTTAGCGGAGGCGGATACGCAGTATTTT. Protein: CASSLAEADTQYF. The rearrangement uses TRBV7-7 and TRBJ2-3; D may be TRBD2 (6 bases). Germline V lookup: CDR1 SSHAT, CDR2 FNYEAQ (reference sequence). This CDR3 is 13 amino acids long. The whole variable domain, remainder taken from reference TRBV7-7 and TRBJ2-3, is GAGVSQSPRYKVTKRGQDVTLRCDPISSHATLYWYQQALGQGPEFLTYFNYEAQPDKSGLPSDRFSAERPEGSISTLTIQRTEQRDSAMYRCASSLAEADTQYFGPGTRLTVL.

This chain uses TRBV5-1 with TRBJ2-2; TRBD1 matches 7 bases. The CDR3 loop spans 15 amino acids. J was trimmed by 6 bases and V by 4 bases; bases with no gene match: 9. Germline CDR1 SGHRS, CDR2 YFSETQ. The CDR3 nucleotides are TGCGCCAGCAGCACCGGGACAGACTATCCCGGGGAGCTGTTTTTT. Its protein is CASSTGTDYPGELFF.

The V gene is TRBV29-1, the J gene TRBJ2-3, with 7 bases lining up with TRBD2. Germline V gives CDR1 SQVTM, CDR2 ANQGSEA. Trimming took 0 bases from V and 5 from J; bases not matched to a gene: 8. This CDR3 is 15 amino acids long. The CDR3 region has the DNA TGCAGCGTTGAAGATCGAGGACTAGAAGAAGATACGCAGTATTTT. Translation: CSVEDRGLEEDTQYF.

This clone was recorded many times. This chain connects TRBV6-6 to TRBJ1-2; TRBD1 aligns across 7 bases. CDR3 length equals 14 residues. CDR1 and CDR2 from the germline V gene are MNHNY and SVGAGI (reference sequence). V was pared by 5 bases and J by 6 bases, with 9 bases of the junction left unmatched. CDR3 DNA: TGTGCCAGCAGTCGCACAGGGGAGGATAATGGCTACACCTTC. It codes for CASSRTGEDNGYTF.

This clone has only a few counts. The V and J genes are TRBV7-9 and TRBJ2-7; D ambiguous. This CDR3 comprises 14 residues. Germline CDR1 is SEHNR and CDR2 is FQNEAQ (reference sequence). V was trimmed by 5 bases and J by 0 bases, leaving 11 bases between them. The chain's CDR3 is CASSDLGRSYEQYF. The CDR3 nucleotides are TGTGCCAGCAGCGACCTAGGACGCTCCTACGAGCAGTACTTC.

The rearrangement joins TRBV7-2 to TRBJ1-2; 8 nucleotides agree with TRBD1. The CDR3 is 15 residues long. Germline trimming cut 5 bases from V and 7 bases from J; bases unmatched to any gene: 12. Germline values: CDR1 SGHTA, CDR2 FQGNSA. The CDR3 here is CASSPRTGKSGGYTF. The DNA for the CDR3 is TGTGCCAGCAGCCCGCGGACAGGGAAGTCTGGTGGCTACACCTTC.

This chain joins TRBV19 and TRBJ2-2; tentatively, D is TRBD1 (6 bases). V was pared by 5 bases and J by 1 base, with 8 bases between. CDR1 and CDR2 from the germline V gene are LNHDA and SQIVND (reference sequence). This CDR3 is built from 14 residues. The CDR3 DNA follows: TGTGCCAGTAGTCGGGGACAGAACACCGGGGAGCTGTTTTTT. Translating it yields CASSRGQNTGELFF.

There are many counts of this clone. The chain couples TRBV7-2 to TRBJ2-3; D is uncertain. Germline values: CDR1 SGHTA, CDR2 FQGNSA. Trimming took 2 bases from V and 4 from J, leaving 7 bases between them. The CDR3 totals 13 residues. The CDR3 nucleotides are TGTGCCAGCAGCTTATACTGGTCAGATACGCAGTATTTT. Translation: CASSLYWSDTQYF.

The CDR3 loop is CASSQTGGAVNEQFF. DNA of the CDR3: TGTGCCAGCAGCCAGACAGGGGGCGCGGTGAATGAGCAGTTCTTC. This chain connects TRBV4-2 to TRBJ2-1; TRBD1 agrees at 10 bases. J gave up 7 bases and V 3 bases, and 6 bases lay outside the gene matches. The CDR3 covers 15 residues. CDR1 is LGHNA and CDR2 is YNFKEQ in the germline V gene.

A few counts support this clone. The chain carries TRBV4-2 and TRBJ1-6; D uncertain. Germline V lookup: CDR1 LGHNA, CDR2 YNFKEQ. The V and J ends lost 1 base and 13 bases respectively, with 17 bases between them. The CDR3 is 15 residues long. The CDR3 spells CASSQVSQRTRPLHF. The CDR3, as DNA: TGTGCCAGCAGCCAAGTATCGCAACGTACACGGCCCCTCCACTTT.

This clone was seen only a few times. The chain uses TRBV2 and TRBJ1-2; D call uncertain. Trimming took 2 bases from V and 8 from J, leaving 15 bases between them. Germline-derived CDR1 and CDR2 are SNHLY and FYNNEI. The CDR3 runs 14 residues. In nucleotides, the CDR3 is TGTGCCAGCAGTGAATCTATCGCCACGAGAGGCTACACCTTC. Amino acids: CASSESIATRGYTF.